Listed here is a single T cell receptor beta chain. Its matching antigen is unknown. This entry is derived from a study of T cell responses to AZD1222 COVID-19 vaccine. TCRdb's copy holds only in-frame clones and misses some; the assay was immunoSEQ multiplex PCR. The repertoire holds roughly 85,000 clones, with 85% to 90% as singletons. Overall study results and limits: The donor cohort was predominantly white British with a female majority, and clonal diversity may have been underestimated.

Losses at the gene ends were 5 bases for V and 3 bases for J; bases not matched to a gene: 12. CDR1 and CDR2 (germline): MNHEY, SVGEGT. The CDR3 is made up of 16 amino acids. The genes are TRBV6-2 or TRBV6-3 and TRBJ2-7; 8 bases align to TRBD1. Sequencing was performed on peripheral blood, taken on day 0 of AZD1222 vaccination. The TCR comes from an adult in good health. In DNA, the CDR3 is TGTGCCAGCAGTGAGCAGAGAGGACAGGGTCACTACGAGCAGTACTTC. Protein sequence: CASSEQRGQGHYEQYF.